The clone carrying this TCR beta chain was seen more than once but under ten times. Its antigen is currently unknown. The sample comes from a study of T cell repertoires in cytomegalovirus infection. Study-wide context: Evidence of both CMV infection and a matching HLA type came from public TCR beta signatures.

Study-wide results and caveats: CMV-specific HLA-C-restricted TCR beta clonotypes dominated the ex vivo response. Totalled public TCR beta family frequency picked out people who carried CMV plus the relevant HLA.

The V end lost 1 base, the J end lost 7 bases, and 13 bases lay between the germline ends. The CDR3 has 14 residues. Germline values: CDR1 MGHRA, CDR2 YSYEKL. TCRdb reprocessed the reads via MiXCR and lists one record per CDR3 protein. The sample has about 130,000 distinct CDR3 sequences, more than 30% seen once; the top ten hold 58%. The chain has TRBV4-1 and TRBJ1-1; D perhaps matches TRBD1 (5 bases). This TCR was recovered from a human donor in good health (CMV status not recorded). Some clones in this sample may be carry-over from other donors' samples. Sequenced material: CD8+ T cells from cultured PBMCs, taken from culture after CMV antigen stimulation. The chain's CDR3 is CASSQVVAGNEAFF. In DNA form, the CDR3 reads TGCGCCAGCAGCCAAGTGGTGGCAGGGAATGAAGCTTTCTTT.